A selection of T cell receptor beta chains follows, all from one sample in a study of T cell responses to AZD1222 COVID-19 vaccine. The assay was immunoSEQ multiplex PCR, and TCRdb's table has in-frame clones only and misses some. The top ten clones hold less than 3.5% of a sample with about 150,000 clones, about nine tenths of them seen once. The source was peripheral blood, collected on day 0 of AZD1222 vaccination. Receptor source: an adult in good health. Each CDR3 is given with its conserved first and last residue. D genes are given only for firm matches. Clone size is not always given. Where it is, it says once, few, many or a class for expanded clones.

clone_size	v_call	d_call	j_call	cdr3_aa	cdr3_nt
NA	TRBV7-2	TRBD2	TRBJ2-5	CASSLDVGGIQETQYF	TGTGCCAGCAGCCTAGACGTCGGGGGGATTCAAGAGACCCAGTACTTC
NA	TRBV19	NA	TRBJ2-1	CASSAASASSYNEQFF	TGTGCCAGTAGTGCCGCTTCGGCGAGCTCCTACAATGAGCAGTTCTTC
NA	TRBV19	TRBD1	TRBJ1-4	CASSRSTGTDLFF	TGTGCCAGTAGTAGATCAACAGGGACAGATCTGTTTTTT
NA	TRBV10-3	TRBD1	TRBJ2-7	CAISRDSHYYEQYF	TGTGCCATCAGCAGGGACAGTCACTACTACGAGCAGTACTTC
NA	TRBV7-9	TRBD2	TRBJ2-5	CASSSRTSGQETQYF	TGTGCCAGCAGCTCACGGACTAGCGGCCAAGAGACCCAGTACTTC
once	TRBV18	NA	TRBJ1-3	CASSPDGKAIYF	TGTGCCAGCTCACCAGATGGGAAGGCCATATATTTT
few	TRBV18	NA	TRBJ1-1	CASSPGAGSYTEAFF	TGTGCCAGCTCACCAGGTGCAGGGTCTTACACTGAAGCTTTCTTT
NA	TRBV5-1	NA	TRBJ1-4	CASSLEGSNEKLFF	TGCGCCAGCAGCTTGGAGGGTTCCAATGAAAAACTGTTTTTT
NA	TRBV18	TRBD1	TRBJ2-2	CASGEGQGNTGELFF	TGTGCCAGCGGAGAGGGACAGGGGAACACCGGGGAGCTGTTTTTT
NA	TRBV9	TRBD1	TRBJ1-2	CASSVAGDRNYGYTF	TGTGCCAGCAGCGTAGCAGGGGACAGGAACTATGGCTACACCTTC
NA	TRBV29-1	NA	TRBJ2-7	CSVVDRNYEQYF	TGCAGCGTTGTTGATAGGAACTACGAGCAGTACTTC
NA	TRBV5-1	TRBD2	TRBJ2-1	CASSLNPTSGGGSEQFF	TGCGCCAGCAGCTTGAACCCGACTAGCGGGGGGGGCAGTGAGCAGTTCTTC
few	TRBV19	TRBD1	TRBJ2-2	CASSRGQGASGELFF	TGTGCCAGTAGTAGGGGACAGGGGGCATCCGGGGAGCTGTTTTTT
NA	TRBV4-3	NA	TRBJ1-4	CASSQGQGGEKLFF	TGCGCCAGCAGCCAAGGGCAGGGCGGCGAAAAACTGTTTTTT
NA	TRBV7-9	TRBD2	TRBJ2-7	CASTPGTSGGQGTYEQYF	TGTGCCAGCACACCCGGGACTAGCGGGGGTCAAGGGACCTACGAGCAGTACTTC
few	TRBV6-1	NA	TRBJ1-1	CASSEDPSYTEAFF	TGTGCCAGCAGTGAAGACCCCAGCTACACTGAAGCTTTCTTT
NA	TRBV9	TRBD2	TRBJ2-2	CASSPRGAGAPTGELFF	TGTGCCAGCAGCCCCAGAGGAGCGGGGGCCCCCACCGGGGAGCTGTTTTTT
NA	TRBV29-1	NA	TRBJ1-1	CSVEEGQGKAEAFF	TGCAGCGTTGAAGAAGGTCAGGGAAAGGCTGAAGCTTTCTTT
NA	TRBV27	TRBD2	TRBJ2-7	CASSPRAGGSYEQYF	TGTGCCAGCAGTCCCCGAGCGGGGGGGTCCTACGAGCAGTACTTC
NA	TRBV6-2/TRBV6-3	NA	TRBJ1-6	CASTPGPGNSPLHF	TGTGCCAGCACCCCGGGACCGGGGAATTCACCCCTCCACTTT
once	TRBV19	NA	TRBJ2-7	CASSQTGSSYEQYF	TGTGCCAGTAGCCAGACAGGATCCTCCTACGAGCAGTACTTC
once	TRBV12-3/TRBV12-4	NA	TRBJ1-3	CASTLGNTIYF	TGTGCCAGCACCCTCGGAAACACCATATATTTT
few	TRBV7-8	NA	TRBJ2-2	CASSYSAIGELFF	TGTGCCAGCAGCTATAGCGCGATCGGGGAGCTGTTTTTT
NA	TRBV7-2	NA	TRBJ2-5	CASSFGERETQYF	TGTGCCAGCAGCTTCGGGGAGCGGGAGACCCAGTACTTC
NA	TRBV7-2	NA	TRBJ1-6	CASSLGALDGRSPLHF	TGTGCCAGCAGCTTAGGGGCTTTGGACGGTCGTTCACCCCTCCACTTT
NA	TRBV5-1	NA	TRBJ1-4	CASSLGSSGDEKLFF	TGCGCCAGCAGCTTGGGGTCGTCAGGGGATGAAAAACTGTTTTTT
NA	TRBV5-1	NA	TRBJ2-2	CASSPRTEGGELFF	TGCGCCAGCAGCCCGAGGACAGAGGGCGGGGAGCTGTTTTTT
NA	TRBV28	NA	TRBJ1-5	CASSLGVLGQPQHF	TGTGCCAGCAGTTTAGGGGTTCTCGGTCAGCCCCAGCATTTT
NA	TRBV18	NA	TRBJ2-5	CASSPAAGQETQYF	TGTGCCAGCTCACCGGCGGCAGGACAAGAGACCCAGTACTTC